This T cell receptor (beta chain) was sequenced during a study of blood T cells in healthy people across ages. Across the whole study: Template switching caught about one barcoded beta molecule for each two T cells.

Primed by a sample-barcoded 5' primer and a J-beta primer mix, a second PCR proceeded for 7 to 11 cycles. TCRdb re-called the 5' RACE reads through MiXCR, storing one row per CDR3 protein. This sample has 1.5 million to 2 million distinct CDR3 sequences, with about 31% found just once. The extraction recovered at least 5 micrograms of total RNA per sample. The sequence was obtained from a young woman in good health. Sequencing was carried out using blood.

CDR3 region: CASSQEGGSLETQYF. The CDR3 DNA sequence: TGTGCCAGCAGCCAAGAGGGCGGGAGTTTAGAGACCCAGTACTTC. The chain links TRBV4-2 to TRBJ2-5; 7 bases are a match to TRBD2. This CDR3 spans 15 amino acids. Trimming removed 0 bases from V and 4 bases from J; junction bases left unmatched: 5. Germline V gene data show CDR1 as LGHNA and CDR2 as YNFKEQ.